These 2 T cell receptor beta chains were all obtained from the same sample, sequenced in a study of graft-versus-host responses after intestinal transplantation. No antigen has been assigned to these receptors. TCRdb keeps only in-frame clones here, not all; method: immunoSEQ multiplex PCR. The table shows approximately 130,000 clones, with 85% to 95% occurring only once. Sequencing was performed on unstimulated CD4+ T cells sorted from spleen or lymph node cells, taken before intestinal transplant. The receptors were gathered from a human donor who received an intestinal transplant.

This clone was counted only a few times. J is TRBJ2-7 and V is TRBV12-5; no clear D. Trimming removed 0 bases at V and 3 bases at J, with 9 bases between. The CDR3 sequence is 14 residues long. The V gene's germline CDR1 is LGHNT and CDR2 FRNRAP. The CDR3 nucleotides read TGTGCTAGTGGTTTGGTACGAGATGGCTACGAGCAGTACTTC. This codes for CASGLVRDGYEQYF.

V and J are TRBV4-1 and TRBJ1-3; D is ambiguous. The length of the CDR3 is 16 residues. V was clipped by 2 bases and J by 3 bases, with 14 bases between them. CDR1 is MGHRA and CDR2 is YSYEKL in the germline V gene. This CDR3 is CASSQHRAERGNTIYF. Here the CDR3 DNA reads TGCGCCAGCAGCCAACACCGGGCCGAACGTGGAAACACCATATATTTT.